This T cell receptor beta chain was documented in a study of blood T cell repertoires in COVID-19. Study context: The United States, Italy and Spain provided the acute and convalescent COVID-19 samples. PBMCs, B-cell-depleted T cells, or T cells were the source of the cDNA or gDNA that made up the material.

The CDR3 has 16 amino acids. Deletions cut 0 bases from V and 6 bases from J, with 16 bases between. Germline loops: CDR1 SGDLS, CDR2 YYNGEE. Source study methods: Reference gene primer amplification gave estimated nucleated cell counts. Using immunoSEQ multiplex PCR, the repertoire was profiled, and TCRdb retains in-frame clones only, with some absent. The V and J calls and clone size come from that table; D and trimming were worked out from the DNA. Counted here are 100,000 to 150,000 clones, approximately 81% occurring once; the ten biggest clones make up 3.5% to 4%. The clonotype originates from a woman between 45 and 60 years old with acute or convalescent COVID-19. The gene calls are TRBV9 and TRBJ2-1; D is unresolved. Sample: peripheral blood. The CDR3, as DNA: TGTGCCAGCAGCGTAGGACCCTCGGGTCAAATCAATGAGCAGTTCTTC. Translation gives CASSVGPSGQINEQFF. The whole variable domain, remainder taken from reference TRBV9 and TRBJ2-1, is DSGVTQTPKHLITATGQRVTLRCSPRSGDLSVYWYQQSLDQGLQFLIQYYNGEERAKGNILERFSAQQFPDLHSELNLSSLELGDSALYFCASSVGPSGQINEQFFGPGTRLTVL.